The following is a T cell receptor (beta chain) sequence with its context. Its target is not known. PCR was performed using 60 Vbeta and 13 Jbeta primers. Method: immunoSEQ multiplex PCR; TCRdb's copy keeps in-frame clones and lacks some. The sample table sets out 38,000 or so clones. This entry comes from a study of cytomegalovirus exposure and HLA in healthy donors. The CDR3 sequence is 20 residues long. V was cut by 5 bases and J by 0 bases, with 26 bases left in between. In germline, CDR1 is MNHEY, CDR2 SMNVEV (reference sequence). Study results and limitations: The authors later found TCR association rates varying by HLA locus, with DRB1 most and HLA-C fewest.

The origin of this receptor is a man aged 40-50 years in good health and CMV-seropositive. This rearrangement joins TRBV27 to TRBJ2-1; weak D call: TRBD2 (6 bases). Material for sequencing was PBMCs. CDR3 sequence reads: CASSPNRATAGRVSYNEQFF. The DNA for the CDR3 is TGTGCCAGCAGTCCGAATCGGGCCACAGCGGGCCGAGTCTCCTACAATGAGCAGTTCTTC.